Listed below are T cell receptor beta chains from one sample, sequenced in a study of vaccination and CD4 T cells after COVID-19. Their antigens remain unidentified. TCRdb recomputed calls from the PCR reads with MiXCR, one row per CDR3 protein. The table includes tens of thousands of distinct CDR3 sequences, 42% detected once. The specimen comprised CD4+ T cells from blood, cultured in vitro, sampled about 7 months after SARS-CoV-2 vaccination. These receptors came from a human donor who had recovered from COVID-19. Both conserved end residues are part of each CDR3. Each record gives: J gene, V gene, CDR3 protein.

j_call: TRBJ2-7
v_call: TRBV7-6
cdr3_aa: CASSIDESYEQYF

j_call: TRBJ1-2
v_call: TRBV6-1
cdr3_aa: CASNYRARYTF

j_call: TRBJ1-2
v_call: TRBV20-1
cdr3_aa: CSAFRQESGGYTF

j_call: TRBJ2-3
v_call: TRBV15
cdr3_aa: CATSRVGLGADTQYF

j_call: TRBJ2-5
v_call: TRBV20-1
cdr3_aa: CSARGDGGLQETQYF

j_call: TRBJ2-1
v_call: TRBV20-1
cdr3_aa: CSAPRASGVTSDEQFF

j_call: TRBJ1-2
v_call: TRBV27
cdr3_aa: CASSLDRGYGYTF

j_call: TRBJ1-1
v_call: TRBV6-4
cdr3_aa: CASSVRGNTEAFF

j_call: TRBJ1-5
v_call: TRBV7-2
cdr3_aa: CASSPDHSSGPQHF

j_call: TRBJ1-1
v_call: TRBV6-1
cdr3_aa: CASRRSMNTEAFF

j_call: TRBJ2-1
v_call: TRBV7-9
cdr3_aa: CASSLVNSGSLLNEQFF

j_call: TRBJ1-6
v_call: TRBV4-1
cdr3_aa: CASSQVDRSRNSPLHF

j_call: TRBJ2-7
v_call: TRBV25-1
cdr3_aa: CASSAGNRGDYEQYF

j_call: TRBJ1-1
v_call: TRBV7-9
cdr3_aa: CASSSPAHDEAFF

j_call: TRBJ1-2
v_call: TRBV6-4
cdr3_aa: CASSDSGGYGYTF

j_call: TRBJ1-5
v_call: TRBV6-1
cdr3_aa: CASSRPETNQPQHF

j_call: TRBJ1-2
v_call: TRBV4-2
cdr3_aa: CASSQVATGTAANYGYTF

j_call: TRBJ1-5
v_call: TRBV20-1
cdr3_aa: CSAIDQGNQPQHF

j_call: TRBJ2-5
v_call: TRBV6-4
cdr3_aa: CASSDQPQETQYF

j_call: TRBJ2-6
v_call: TRBV5-4
cdr3_aa: CASSLARASGANVLTF

j_call: TRBJ2-1
v_call: TRBV6-1
cdr3_aa: CASKGTGGIDEQFF

j_call: TRBJ2-5
v_call: TRBV5-1
cdr3_aa: CASSLDRAETQYF

j_call: TRBJ2-1
v_call: TRBV19
cdr3_aa: CASSPRGQNYNEQFF

j_call: TRBJ2-3
v_call: TRBV7-2
cdr3_aa: CASSLSGDTQYF

j_call: TRBJ1-5
v_call: TRBV6-1
cdr3_aa: CASSDGNNQPQHF

j_call: TRBJ2-1
v_call: TRBV7-2
cdr3_aa: CASSLSPGLAFYNEQFF

j_call: TRBJ2-1
v_call: TRBV10-2
cdr3_aa: CASSEQDRTYNEQFF

j_call: TRBJ2-5
v_call: TRBV5-4
cdr3_aa: CASRKGEETQYF

j_call: TRBJ1-6
v_call: TRBV4-1
cdr3_aa: CASSQGETPENSPLHF

j_call: TRBJ2-1
v_call: TRBV7-9
cdr3_aa: CASSLSGSGSYNEQFF

j_call: TRBJ1-1
v_call: TRBV6-1
cdr3_aa: CASITGGTEAFF

j_call: TRBJ1-6
v_call: TRBV27
cdr3_aa: CASSFLGPAQSPLHF

j_call: TRBJ1-6
v_call: TRBV6-1
cdr3_aa: CASSLNVGSPLHF

j_call: TRBJ1-1
v_call: TRBV7-2
cdr3_aa: CASRRGSDHTFF

j_call: TRBJ2-7
v_call: TRBV7-2
cdr3_aa: CASRRTGSTYEQYF

j_call: TRBJ2-1
v_call: TRBV24-1
cdr3_aa: CATSDPSSYNEQFF

j_call: TRBJ2-3
v_call: TRBV24-1
cdr3_aa: CATSDLTGTAVRADTQYF

j_call: TRBJ1-2
v_call: TRBV7-2
cdr3_aa: CASSPYGGVEGYTF

j_call: TRBJ2-3
v_call: TRBV7-2
cdr3_aa: CASSSRDSTDTQYF

j_call: TRBJ2-7
v_call: TRBV5-4
cdr3_aa: CASTRQGGYEQYF

j_call: TRBJ2-5
v_call: TRBV11-1
cdr3_aa: CASSQRTGAVRETQYF

j_call: TRBJ2-7
v_call: TRBV20-1
cdr3_aa: CSARPHSYEQYF

j_call: TRBJ2-3
v_call: TRBV6-4
cdr3_aa: CASSDRPGANTQYF

j_call: TRBJ1-5
v_call: TRBV25-1
cdr3_aa: CASSPTGGHQPQHF

j_call: TRBJ2-5
v_call: TRBV28
cdr3_aa: CASSEAGVETQYF

j_call: TRBJ2-6
v_call: TRBV7-3
cdr3_aa: CASSFDPTLGANVLTF

j_call: TRBJ2-1
v_call: TRBV10-1
cdr3_aa: CASSEAADRGRVNEQFF

j_call: TRBJ2-7
v_call: TRBV7-2
cdr3_aa: CASSQDRFVEQYF

j_call: TRBJ2-1
v_call: TRBV28
cdr3_aa: CASSSPVAGGDEQFF

j_call: TRBJ2-1
v_call: TRBV29-1
cdr3_aa: CSVTAASGRRYNEQFF

j_call: TRBJ1-1
v_call: TRBV7-9
cdr3_aa: CASSPLNTEAFF